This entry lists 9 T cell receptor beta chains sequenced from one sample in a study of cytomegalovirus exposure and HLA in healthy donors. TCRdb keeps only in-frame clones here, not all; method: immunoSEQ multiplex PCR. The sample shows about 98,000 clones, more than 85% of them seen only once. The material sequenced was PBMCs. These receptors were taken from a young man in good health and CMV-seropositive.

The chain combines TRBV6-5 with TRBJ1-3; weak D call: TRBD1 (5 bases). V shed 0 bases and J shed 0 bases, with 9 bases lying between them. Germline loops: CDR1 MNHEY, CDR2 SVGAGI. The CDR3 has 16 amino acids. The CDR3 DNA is TGTGCCAGCAGTTACTCCGCAGGGCCCTCTGGAAACACCATATATTTT. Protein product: CASSYSAGPSGNTIYF.

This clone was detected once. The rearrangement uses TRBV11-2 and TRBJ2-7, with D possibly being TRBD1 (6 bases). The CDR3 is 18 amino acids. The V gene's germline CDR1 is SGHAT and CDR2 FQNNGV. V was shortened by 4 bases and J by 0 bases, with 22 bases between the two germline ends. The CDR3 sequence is CASSYYPPQQGFSYEQYF. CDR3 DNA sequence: TGTGCCAGCAGCTACTACCCCCCCCAACAGGGATTCTCCTACGAGCAGTACTTC.

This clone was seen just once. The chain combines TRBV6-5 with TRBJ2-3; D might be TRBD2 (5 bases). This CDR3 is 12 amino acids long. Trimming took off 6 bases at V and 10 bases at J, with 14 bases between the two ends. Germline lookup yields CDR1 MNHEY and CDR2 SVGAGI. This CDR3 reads CASRTSGNAQYF. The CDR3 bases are TGTGCCAGCAGGACGTCGGGGAACGCGCAGTATTTT.

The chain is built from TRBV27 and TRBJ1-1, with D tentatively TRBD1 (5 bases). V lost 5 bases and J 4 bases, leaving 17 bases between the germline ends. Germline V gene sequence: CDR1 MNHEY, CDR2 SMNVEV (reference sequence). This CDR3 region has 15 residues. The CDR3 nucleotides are TGTGCCAGCAGTACACAGGCGACCGGGGGCACTGAAGCTTTCTTT. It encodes CASSTQATGGTEAFF.

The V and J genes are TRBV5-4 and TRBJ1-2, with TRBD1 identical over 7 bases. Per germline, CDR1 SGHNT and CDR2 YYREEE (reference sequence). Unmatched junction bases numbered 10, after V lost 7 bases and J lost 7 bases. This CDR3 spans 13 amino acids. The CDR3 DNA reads TGTGCCAGCGCCAGGGGGTTGGAAGGTGGCTACACCTTC. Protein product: CASARGLEGGYTF.

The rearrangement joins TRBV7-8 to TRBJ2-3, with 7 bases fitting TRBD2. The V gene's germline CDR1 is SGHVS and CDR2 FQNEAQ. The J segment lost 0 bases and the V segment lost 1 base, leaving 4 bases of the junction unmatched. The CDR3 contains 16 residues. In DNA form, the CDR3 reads TGTGCCAGCAGCTTAGGGCTAGCGGAGAGCACAGATACGCAGTATTTT. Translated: CASSLGLAESTDTQYF.

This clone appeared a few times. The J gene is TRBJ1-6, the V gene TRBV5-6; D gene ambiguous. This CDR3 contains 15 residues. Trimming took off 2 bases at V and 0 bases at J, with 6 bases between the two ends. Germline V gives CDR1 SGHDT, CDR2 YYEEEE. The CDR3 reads CASSFGSSYNSPLHF. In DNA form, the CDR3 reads TGTGCCAGCAGCTTTGGGAGCTCCTATAATTCACCCCTCCACTTT.

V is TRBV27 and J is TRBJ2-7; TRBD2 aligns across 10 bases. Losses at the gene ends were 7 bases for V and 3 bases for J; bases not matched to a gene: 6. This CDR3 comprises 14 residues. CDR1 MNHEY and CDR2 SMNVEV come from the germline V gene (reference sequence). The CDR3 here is CASKRLAGDYEQYF. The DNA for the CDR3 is TGTGCCAGCAAGAGACTAGCGGGCGACTACGAGCAGTACTTC.

CDR3 region: CASRPTGAVYEQYF. CDR3 DNA: TGCGCCAGCAGACCTACAGGGGCCGTTTACGAGCAGTACTTC. This chain links TRBV5-1 with TRBJ2-7; 7 bases align to TRBD1. CDR3 size: 14 residues. Germline V gene sequence: CDR1 SGHRS, CDR2 YFSETQ. Losses at the gene ends were 5 bases for V and 4 bases for J; bases not matched to a gene: 9.